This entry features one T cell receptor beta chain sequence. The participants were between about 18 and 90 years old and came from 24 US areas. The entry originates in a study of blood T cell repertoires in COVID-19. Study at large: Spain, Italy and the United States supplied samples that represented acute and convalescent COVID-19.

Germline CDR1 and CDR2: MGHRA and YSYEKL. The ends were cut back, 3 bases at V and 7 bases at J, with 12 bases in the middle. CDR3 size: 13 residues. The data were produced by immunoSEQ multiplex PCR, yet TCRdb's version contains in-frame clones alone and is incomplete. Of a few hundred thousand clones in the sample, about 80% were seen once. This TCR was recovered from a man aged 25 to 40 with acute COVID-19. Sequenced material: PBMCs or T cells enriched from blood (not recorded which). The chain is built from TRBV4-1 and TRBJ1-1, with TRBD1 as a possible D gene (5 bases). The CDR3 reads CASSQGGAGEAFF. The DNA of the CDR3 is TGCGCCAGCAGCCAGGGAGGGGCCGGTGAAGCTTTCTTT.